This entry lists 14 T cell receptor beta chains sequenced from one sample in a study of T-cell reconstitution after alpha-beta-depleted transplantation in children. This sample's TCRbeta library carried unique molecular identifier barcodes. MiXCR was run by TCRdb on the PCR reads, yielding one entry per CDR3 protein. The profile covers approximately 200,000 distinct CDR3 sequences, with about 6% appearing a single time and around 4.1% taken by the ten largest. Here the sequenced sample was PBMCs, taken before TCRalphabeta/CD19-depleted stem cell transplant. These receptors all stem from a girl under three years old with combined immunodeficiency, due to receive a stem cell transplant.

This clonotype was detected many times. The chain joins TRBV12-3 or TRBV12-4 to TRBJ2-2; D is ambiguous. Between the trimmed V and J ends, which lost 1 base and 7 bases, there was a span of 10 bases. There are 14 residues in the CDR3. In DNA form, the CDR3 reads TGTGCCAGCAGTTTAGAACCAGGAGTCGGGGAGCTGTTTTTT. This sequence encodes CASSLEPGVGELFF.

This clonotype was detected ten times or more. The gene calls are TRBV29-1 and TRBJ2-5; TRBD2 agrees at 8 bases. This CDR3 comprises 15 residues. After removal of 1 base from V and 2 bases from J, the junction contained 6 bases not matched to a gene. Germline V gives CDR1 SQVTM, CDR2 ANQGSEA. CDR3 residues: CSVEGLSGGQETQYF. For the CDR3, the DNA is TGCAGCGTTGAAGGCCTCTCGGGGGGGCAAGAGACCCAGTACTTC.

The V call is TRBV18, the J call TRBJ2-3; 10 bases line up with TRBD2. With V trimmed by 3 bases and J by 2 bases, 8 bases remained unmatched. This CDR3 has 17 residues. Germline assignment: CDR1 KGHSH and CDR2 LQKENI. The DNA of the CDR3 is TGTGCCAGCTCACCTAGAACTAGCGGGACTTTCACAGATACGCAGTATTTT. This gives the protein CASSPRTSGTFTDTQYF. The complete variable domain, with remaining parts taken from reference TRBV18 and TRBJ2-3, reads NAGVMQNPRHLVRRRGQEARLRCSPMKGHSHVYWYRQLPEEGLKFMVYLQKENIIDESGMPKERFSAEFPKEGPSILRIQQVVRGDSAAYFCASSPRTSGTFTDTQYFGPGTRLTVL.

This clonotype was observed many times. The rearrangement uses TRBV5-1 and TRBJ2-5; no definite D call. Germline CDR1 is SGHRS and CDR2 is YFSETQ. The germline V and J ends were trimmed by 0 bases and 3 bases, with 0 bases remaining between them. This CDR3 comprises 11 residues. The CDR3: CASSLEETQYF. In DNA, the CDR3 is TGCGCCAGCAGCTTGGAAGAGACCCAGTACTTC.

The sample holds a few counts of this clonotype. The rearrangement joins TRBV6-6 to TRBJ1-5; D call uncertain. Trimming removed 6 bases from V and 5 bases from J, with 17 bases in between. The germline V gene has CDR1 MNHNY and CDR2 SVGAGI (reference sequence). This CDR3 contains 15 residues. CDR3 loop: CASSLASDPYQPQHF. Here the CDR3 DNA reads TGTGCCAGCAGCCTAGCATCCGATCCGTATCAGCCCCAGCATTTT.

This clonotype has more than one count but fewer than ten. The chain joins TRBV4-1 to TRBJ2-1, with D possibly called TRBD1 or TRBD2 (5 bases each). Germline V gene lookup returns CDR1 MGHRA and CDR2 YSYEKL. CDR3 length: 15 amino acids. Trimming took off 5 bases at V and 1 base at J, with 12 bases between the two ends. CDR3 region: CASSSWGISYNEQFF. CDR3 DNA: TGCGCCAGCAGCAGTTGGGGGATTTCCTACAATGAGCAGTTCTTC.

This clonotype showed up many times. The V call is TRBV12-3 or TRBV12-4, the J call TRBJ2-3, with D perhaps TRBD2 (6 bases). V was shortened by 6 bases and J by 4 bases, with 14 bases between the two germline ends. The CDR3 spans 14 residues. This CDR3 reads CASSLSGFPDTQYF. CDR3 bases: TGTGCCAGCAGCCTCAGCGGGTTTCCAGATACGCAGTATTTT.

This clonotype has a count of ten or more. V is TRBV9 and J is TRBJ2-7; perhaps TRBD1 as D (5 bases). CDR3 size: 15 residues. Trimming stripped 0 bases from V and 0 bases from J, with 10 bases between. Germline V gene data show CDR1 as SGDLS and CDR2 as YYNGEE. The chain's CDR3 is CASSVGVDSSYEQYF. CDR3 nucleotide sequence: TGTGCCAGCAGCGTAGGTGTCGACAGCTCCTACGAGCAGTACTTC.

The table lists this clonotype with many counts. CDR3 DNA sequence: TGCAGTGCTGGAAATTACAGGGGTAGCTATGGCTACACCTTC. As protein: CSAGNYRGSYGYTF. The chain has TRBV20-1 and TRBJ1-2; the match to TRBD1 covers 7 bases. V was pared by 5 bases and J by 4 bases, with 10 bases of the junction left unmatched. CDR3 length equals 14 residues. CDR1 is DFQATT, CDR2 SNEGSKA, per germline (reference sequence).

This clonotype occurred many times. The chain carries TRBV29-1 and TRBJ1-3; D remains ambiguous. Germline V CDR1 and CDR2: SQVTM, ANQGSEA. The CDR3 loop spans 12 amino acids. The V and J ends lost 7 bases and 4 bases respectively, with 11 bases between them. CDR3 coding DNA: TGCAGCGCCGTGGACCTCGGAAACACCATATATTTT. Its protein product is CSAVDLGNTIYF. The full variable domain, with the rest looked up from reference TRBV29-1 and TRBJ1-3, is SAVISQKPSRDICQRGTSLTIQCQVDSQVTMMFWYRQQPGQSLTLIATANQGSEATYESGFVIDKFPISRPNLTFSTLTVSNMSPEDSSIYLCSAVDLGNTIYFGEGSWLTVV.

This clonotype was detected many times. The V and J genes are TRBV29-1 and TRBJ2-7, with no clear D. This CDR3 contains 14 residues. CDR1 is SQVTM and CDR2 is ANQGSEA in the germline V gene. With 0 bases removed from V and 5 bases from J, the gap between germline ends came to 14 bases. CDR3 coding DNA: TGCAGCGTTGAAGAAGCTGGGGTGGGTCACGAGCAGTACTTC. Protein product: CSVEEAGVGHEQYF.

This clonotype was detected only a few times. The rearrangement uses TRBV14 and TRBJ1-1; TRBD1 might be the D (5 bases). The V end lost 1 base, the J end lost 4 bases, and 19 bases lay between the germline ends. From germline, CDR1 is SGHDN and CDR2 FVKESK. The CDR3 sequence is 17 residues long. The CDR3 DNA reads TGTGCCAGCAGCCAAGGTGGGGTCCACGGGGGAAGCACTGAAGCTTTCTTT. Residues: CASSQGGVHGGSTEAFF. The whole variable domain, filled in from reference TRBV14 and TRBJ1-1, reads EAGVTQFPSHSVIEKGQTVTLRCDPISGHDNLYWYRRVMGKEIKFLLHFVKESKQDESGMPNNRFLAERTGGTYSTLKVQPAELEDSGVYFCASSQGGVHGGSTEAFFGQGTRLTVV.

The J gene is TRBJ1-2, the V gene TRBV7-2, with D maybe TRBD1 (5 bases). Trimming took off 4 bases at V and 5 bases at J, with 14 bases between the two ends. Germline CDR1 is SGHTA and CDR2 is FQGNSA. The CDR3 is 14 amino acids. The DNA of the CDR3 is TGTGCCAGCAGCTCACCCGGCCGGGGGTATGGCTACACCTTC. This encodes CASSSPGRGYGYTF.

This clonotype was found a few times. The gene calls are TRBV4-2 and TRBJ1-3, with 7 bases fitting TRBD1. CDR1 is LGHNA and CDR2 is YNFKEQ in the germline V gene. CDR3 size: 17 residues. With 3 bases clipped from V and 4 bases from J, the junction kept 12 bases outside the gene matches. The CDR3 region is CASSHRRGQGPGNTIYF. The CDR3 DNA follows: TGTGCCAGCAGCCATCGGAGGGGGCAGGGCCCCGGAAACACCATATATTTT.